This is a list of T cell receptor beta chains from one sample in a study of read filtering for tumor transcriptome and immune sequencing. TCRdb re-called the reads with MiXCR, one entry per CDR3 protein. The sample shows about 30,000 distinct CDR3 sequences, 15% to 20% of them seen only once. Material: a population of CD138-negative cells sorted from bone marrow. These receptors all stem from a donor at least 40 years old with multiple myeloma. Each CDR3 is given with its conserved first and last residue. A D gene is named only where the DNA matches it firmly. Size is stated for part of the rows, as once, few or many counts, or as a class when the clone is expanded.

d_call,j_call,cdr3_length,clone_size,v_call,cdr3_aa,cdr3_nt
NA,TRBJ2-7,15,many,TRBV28,CASSLFPDTTYEQYF,TGTGCCAGCAGTTTATTCCCGGACACTACCTACGAGCAGTACTTC
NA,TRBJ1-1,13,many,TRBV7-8,CASGIDGNTEAFF,TGTGCCAGCGGAATAGACGGTAACACTGAAGCTTTCTTT
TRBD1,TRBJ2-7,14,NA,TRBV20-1,CGAEPGQGGYEQYF,TGCGGTGCTGAACCGGGACAGGGGGGCTACGAGCAGTACTTC
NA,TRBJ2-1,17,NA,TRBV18,CASSPLNSGTGKDEQFF,TGTGCCAGCTCACCGTTAAATAGCGGGACAGGAAAGGATGAGCAGTTCTTC
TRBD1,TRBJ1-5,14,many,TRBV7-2,CASSWTGGDQPQHF,TGTGCCAGCAGCTGGACAGGGGGGGATCAGCCCCAGCATTTT
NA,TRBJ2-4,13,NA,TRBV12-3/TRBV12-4,CAGSATRMNIQYF,TGTGCCGGCAGTGCGACCAGAATGAACATTCAGTACTTC
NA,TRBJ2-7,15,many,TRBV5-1,CASSWDIAPGDEQYF,TGCGCCAGCAGCTGGGACATCGCCCCCGGGGACGAGCAGTACTTC
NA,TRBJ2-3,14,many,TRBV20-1,CSARGQTNTDTQYF,TGCAGTGCTAGAGGGCAGACAAACACAGATACGCAGTATTTT
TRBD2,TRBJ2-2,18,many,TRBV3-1,CASSQDRRGGARTGELFF,TGTGCCAGCAGCCAAGATCGTCGGGGAGGGGCGCGGACCGGGGAGCTGTTTTTT
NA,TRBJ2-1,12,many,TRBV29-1,CSVDREAGEQFF,TGCAGCGTTGACAGGGAGGCAGGTGAGCAGTTCTTC
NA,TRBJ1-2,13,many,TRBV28,CASSLSKGRGYTF,TGTGCCAGCAGTTTAAGTAAGGGCCGAGGCTACACCTTC
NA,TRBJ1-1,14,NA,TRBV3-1,CASSRAGWYTEAFF,TGTGCCAGCAGCCGAGCCGGGTGGTACACTGAAGCTTTCTTT
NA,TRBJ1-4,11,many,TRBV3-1,CASSLGQPKVF,TGTGCCAGCAGCCTCGGACAACCTAAGGTTTTT
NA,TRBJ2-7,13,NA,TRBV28,CASARGGTYEQYF,TGTGCCAGCGCCAGGGGCGGGACCTACGAGCAGTACTTC
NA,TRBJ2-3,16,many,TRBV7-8,CASSLAHVTSTDTQYF,TGTGCCAGCAGCTTAGCGCATGTCACGAGCACAGATACGCAGTATTTT
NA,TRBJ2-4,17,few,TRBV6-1,CASSEVLDRRYSGIQYF,TGTGCCAGCAGTGAAGTTTTAGACAGGCGCTATTCTGGCATTCAGTACTTC
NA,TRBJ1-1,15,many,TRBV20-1,CSARDQRRLNTEAFF,TGCAGTGCTAGAGATCAGCGACGGCTAAACACTGAAGCTTTCTTT
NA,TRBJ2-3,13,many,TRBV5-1,CASSGDRADTQYF,TGCGCCAGCAGTGGAGACAGAGCAGATACGCAGTATTTT
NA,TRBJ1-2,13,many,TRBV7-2,CASSLYRDNGYTF,TGTGCCAGCAGCTTATACCGGGACAACGGCTACACCTTC
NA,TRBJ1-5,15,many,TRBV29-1,CSVVVAHGSNQPQHF,TGCAGCGTTGTGGTAGCACACGGATCCAATCAGCCCCAGCATTTT
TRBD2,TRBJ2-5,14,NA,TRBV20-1,CSARDSGSMETQYF,TGCAGTGCTAGAGATAGCGGGAGTATGGAGACCCAGTACTTC
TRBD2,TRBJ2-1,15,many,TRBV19,CASSMPSGRRDEQFF,TGTGCCAGTAGTATGCCTAGCGGGAGAAGGGATGAGCAGTTCTTC
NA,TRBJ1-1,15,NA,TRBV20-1,CSARLAGGVHTEAFF,TGCAGTGCTAGATTGGCAGGTGGGGTGCACACTGAAGCTTTCTTT
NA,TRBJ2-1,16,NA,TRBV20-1,CSSPRAGRRVYNEQLF,TGCAGTTCTCCTCGTGCGGGGAGGAGGGTGTACAATGAGCAGTTGTTC
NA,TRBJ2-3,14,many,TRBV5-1,CASSGLWDTDTQYF,TGCGCCAGCAGCGGACTTTGGGACACAGATACGCAGTATTTT
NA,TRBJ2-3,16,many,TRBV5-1,CASSPLVRGGTDTQYF,TGCGCCAGCAGCCCTTTAGTGCGGGGTGGCACAGATACGCAGTATTTT
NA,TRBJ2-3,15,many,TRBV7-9,CASSHLQLSTDTQYF,TGTGCCAGCAGCCACCTCCAACTAAGCACAGATACGCAGTATTTT
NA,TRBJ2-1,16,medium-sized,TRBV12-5,CASGLVVVGKNGEQFF,TGTGCTAGTGGTTTGGTAGTCGTGGGAAAAAACGGCGAGCAGTTCTTC
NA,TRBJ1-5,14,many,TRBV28,CASSAYEGTQPQHF,TGTGCCAGCAGTGCTTATGAAGGGACACAGCCCCAGCATTTT
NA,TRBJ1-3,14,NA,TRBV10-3,CAISPRVLGNTIYF,TGTGCCATCAGTCCCAGGGTTCTTGGAAACACCATATATTTT
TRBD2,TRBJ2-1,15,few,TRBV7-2,CASSLVGGGAGEQFF,TGTGCCAGCAGCTTAGTGGGCGGGGGGGCCGGTGAGCAGTTCTTC
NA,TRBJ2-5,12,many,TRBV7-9,CASLGFQETQYF,TGTGCCAGCCTAGGGTTCCAAGAGACCCAGTACTTC
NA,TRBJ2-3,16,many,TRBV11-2,CASSLGILPVTDTQYF,TGTGCCAGCAGCTTAGGAATCTTACCGGTCACAGATACGCAGTATTTT
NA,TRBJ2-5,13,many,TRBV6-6,CASSLGLGETQYF,TGTGCCAGCAGTTTGGGGCTGGGAGAGACCCAGTACTTC
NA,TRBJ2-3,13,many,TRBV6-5,CASRIPGTDTQYF,TGTGCCAGCAGGATACCGGGCACAGATACGCAGTATTTT
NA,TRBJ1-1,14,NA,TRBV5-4,CASSLGREETEAFF,TGTGCCAGCAGCTTGGGTCGAGAGGAAACTGAAGCTTTCTTT
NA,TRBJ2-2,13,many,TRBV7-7,CASSPVGAGELFF,TGTGCTAGCAGCCCTGTGGGGGCCGGGGAGCTGTTTTTT
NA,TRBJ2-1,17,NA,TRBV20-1,CSAPPGLSLRPYNEQFF,NA
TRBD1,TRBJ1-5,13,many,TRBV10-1,CASRDRENQPQHF,TGCGCCAGCCGGGACAGGGAAAATCAGCCCCAGCATTTT
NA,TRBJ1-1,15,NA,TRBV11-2,CASSQRTSMNTEAFF,TGTGCCAGCAGCCAACGGACTTCTATGAACACTGAAGCTTTCTTT
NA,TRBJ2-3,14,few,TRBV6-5,CASRRGGPVDTQYF,TGTGCCAGCAGAAGGGGGGGTCCGGTGGATACGCAGTATTTT
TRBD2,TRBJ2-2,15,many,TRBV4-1,CASSQERLADGELFF,TGCGCCAGCAGCCAAGAAAGGCTAGCGGACGGGGAGCTGTTTTTT
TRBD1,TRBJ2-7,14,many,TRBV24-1,CATSDSGQGHEQYF,TGTGCCACCAGTGATTCGGGACAGGGCCACGAGCAGTACTTC
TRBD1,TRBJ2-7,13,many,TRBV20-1,CSASTGGTYEQYF,TGCAGTGCGAGCACAGGGGGCACCTACGAGCAGTACTTC
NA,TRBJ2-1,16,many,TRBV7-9,CASSYLEASSYNEQFF,TGTGCCAGCAGCTACCTCGAGGCGAGCTCCTACAATGAGCAGTTCTTC
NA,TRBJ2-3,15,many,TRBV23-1,CASSRSGRRADTQYF,TGCGCCAGCAGTCGATCCGGAAGAAGGGCAGATACGCAGTATTTT
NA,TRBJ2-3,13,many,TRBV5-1,CASSTLTNRAQYF,TGCGCCAGCAGCACGCTGACAAACCGTGCGCAGTATTTT
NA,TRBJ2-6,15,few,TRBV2,CAGSLVGSGANVLTF,TGTGCCGGCAGTCTAGTCGGCTCTGGGGCCAACGTCCTGACTTTC
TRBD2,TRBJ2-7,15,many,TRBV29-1,CSVTSLAVNSYEQYF,TGCAGCGTTACCTCACTAGCGGTGAACTCCTACGAGCAGTACTTC
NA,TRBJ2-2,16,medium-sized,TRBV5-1,CASSLKSNRLAGELFF,TGCGCCAGCAGCTTGAAGTCCAACAGGTTAGCCGGGGAGCTGTTTTTT
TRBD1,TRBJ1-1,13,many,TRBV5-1,CASSSGPTGEIFF,TGCGCCAGCAGCTCTGGCCCTACAGGGGAAATTTTCTTT
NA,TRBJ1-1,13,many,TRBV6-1,CASSAVGGAEAFF,TGTGCCAGCAGCGCCGTCGGGGGCGCTGAAGCTTTCTTT
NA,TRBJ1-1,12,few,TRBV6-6,CASRRGAGGAFF,TGTGCCAGCCGCCGGGGGGCTGGTGGAGCTTTCTTT
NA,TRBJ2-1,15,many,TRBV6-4,CASSDGLGSYNEQFF,TGTGCCAGCAGTGACGGACTGGGATCCTACAATGAGCAGTTCTTC
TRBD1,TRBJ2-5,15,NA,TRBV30,CAWSGPRGRGETQYF,TGTGCCTGGAGTGGGCCCAGGGGGCGGGGTGAGACCCAGTACTTC
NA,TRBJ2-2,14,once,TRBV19,CAIMGAVITGELFF,TGTGCCATCATGGGGGCGGTCATCACCGGAGAGCTGTTTTTT
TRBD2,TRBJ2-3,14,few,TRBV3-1,CASSPGLASDSQYF,TGTGCCAGCAGCCCGGGACTAGCAAGTGATTCGCAGTATTTT
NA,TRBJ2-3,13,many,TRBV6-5,CASSPDATSPQYF,TGTGCCAGCAGCCCCGACGCGACCAGCCCCCAGTATTTT
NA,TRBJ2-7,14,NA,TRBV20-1,CSAERSEQAYEQYF,TGCAGTGCCGAGAGATCTGAACAGGCCTACGAGCAGTACTTC